This T cell receptor beta chain was retrieved from a study of early T cells in non-severe SARS-CoV-2 infection. Background on the study: The chains were unpaired, and the sequenced material was bulk RNA from unsorted whole blood.

The germline gives CDR1 SGDLS, CDR2 YYNGEE. This CDR3 is 13 amino acids long. V gave up 7 bases and J gave up 3 bases, with 8 bases separating them. Notes on the study in general: Reliance on VDJdb matching favored anti-spike CD8 responses; private and CD4 specificities were missed.

A few counts support this clonotype. Its antigen is as yet unknown. Researchers tagged individual cDNA molecules with unique molecular identifiers. TCRdb processed the 5' RACE reads anew with MiXCR; each CDR3 protein has one entry. The sample records some 80,000 distinct CDR3 sequences, about 12% being singletons. The chain recombines TRBV9 with TRBJ2-6; D is perhaps TRBD1 or TRBD2 (5 bases each). The sequence derives from an adult who was a healthcare worker with PCR-confirmed SARS-CoV-2 infection or an uninfected control (not recorded which). The source material was whole blood. CDR3 DNA: TGTGCCAGCCGGGGCAATGGGGCCAACGTCCTGACTTTC. Its translation: CASRGNGANVLTF.